The 21 T cell receptor beta chains given below trace back to one sample, sequenced in a study of PD-1 blockade in classical Hodgkin lymphoma. Exposure to brentuximab vedotin varied, and each patient had relapsed following autologous stem cell transplantation. TCRdb keeps only in-frame clones here, not all; method: immunoSEQ multiplex PCR. The data contain more than 35,000 clones, 76% of them seen just once; the ten biggest clones take up about a tenth. The sample consisted of peripheral blood mononuclear cells (PBMCs), taken at baseline. These receptors all stem from a human donor with classical Hodgkin lymphoma.

The genes are TRBV6-5 and TRBJ2-2; D remains ambiguous. Looked up from germline, CDR1 is MNHEY and CDR2 is SVGAGI. The V gene lost 4 bases and the J gene lost 4 bases, with 7 bases spanning the gap. The CDR3 is made up of 13 amino acids. The CDR3 DNA reads TGTGCCAGCAGTTCTAGGACCACCGGGGAGCTGTTTTTT. Its protein is CASSSRTTGELFF.

CDR3 sequence: CASSLGGYVTEAFF. Here the CDR3 DNA reads TGTGCCAGCAGCTTAGGAGGGTATGTTACTGAAGCTTTCTTT. V usage is TRBV11-1 and J usage is TRBJ1-1, with D uncertain. Germline CDR1 is SGHAT and CDR2 is FQDESV (reference sequence). The CDR3 loop spans 14 amino acids. V lost 1 base, J lost 5 bases, and 11 bases lay in between.

J is TRBJ2-3 and V is TRBV9; 9 positions agree with TRBD2. CDR1 and CDR2 from the germline V gene are SGDLS and YYNGEE. The CDR3 has 15 amino acids. Trimming removed 4 bases from V and 4 bases from J; junction bases left unmatched: 7. The chain's CDR3 is CASSYSGSPPDTQYF. The CDR3 DNA follows: TGTGCCAGCAGCTATAGCGGGAGCCCCCCAGATACGCAGTATTTT.

This clone was seen a handful of times. This chain links TRBV19 with TRBJ1-2; 7 bases map to TRBD1. The CDR3 covers 17 residues. Germline V gene lookup returns CDR1 LNHDA and CDR2 SQIVND (reference sequence). V lost 5 bases and J lost 5; bases outside the gene matches: 17. In nucleotides, the CDR3 is TGTGCCAGTAGTCCTACCCCACAGGGGAAGAGACTGTATGGCTACACCTTC. Residues: CASSPTPQGKRLYGYTF.

By proportion, this clone is medium-sized. The J gene is TRBJ2-7, the V gene TRBV6-5, with 9 bases matching TRBD1. The ends lost 7 bases at V and 0 bases at J; junction bases unmatched: 4. CDR3 length: 14 amino acids. Germline V lookup: CDR1 MNHEY, CDR2 SVGAGI. CDR3 nucleotides: TGTGCCAGCATTTCGACAGGGGGCTCCTACGAGCAGTACTTC. Its protein product is CASISTGGSYEQYF.

The V gene is TRBV28, the J gene TRBJ2-3; 8 nucleotides agree with TRBD1. CDR1 and CDR2 (germline): MDHEN, SYDVKM. CDR3 length: 16 residues. V shed 3 bases and J 0 bases; nucleotides not matched to a gene: 5. The CDR3 loop is CASSFRTGISTDTQYF. The CDR3 bases are TGTGCCAGCAGTTTCCGGACAGGGATTAGCACAGATACGCAGTATTTT. Full variable domain (outside the CDR3, taken from reference TRBV28 and TRBJ2-3): DVKVTQSSRYLVKRTGEKVFLECVQDMDHENMFWYRQDPGLGLRLIYFSYDVKMKEKGDIPEGYSVSREKKERFSLILESASTNQTSMYLCASSFRTGISTDTQYFGPGTRLTVL.

V usage is TRBV4-3 and J usage is TRBJ2-3; tentatively, D is TRBD1 or TRBD2 (5 bases each). The CDR3 has 14 amino acids. Germline loops: CDR1 LGHNA, CDR2 YSLEER. The ends were cut back, 1 base at V and 7 bases at J, with 12 bases in the middle. The CDR3 sequence: CASSQGEGRYTQYF. The CDR3 bases are TGCGCCAGCAGCCAAGGAGAGGGGCGATATACGCAGTATTTT.

V is TRBV9 and J is TRBJ1-2; unclear D gene. The CDR3 sequence is 14 residues long. The V gene lost 0 bases and the J gene lost 5 bases, with 11 bases spanning the gap. Germline loops: CDR1 SGDLS, CDR2 YYNGEE. CDR3 nucleotides: TGTGCCAGCAGCGTAGACGGGTCCGGGTATGGCTACACCTTC. Amino acid sequence: CASSVDGSGYGYTF. Together with reference TRBV9 and TRBJ1-2, the CDR3 gives the full variable domain: DSGVTQTPKHLITATGQRVTLRCSPRSGDLSVYWYQQSLDQGLQFLIQYYNGEERAKGNILERFSAQQFPDLHSELNLSSLELGDSALYFCASSVDGSGYGYTFGSGTRLTVV.

This clone was detected ten times or more. The chain couples TRBV7-6 to TRBJ2-7, with D possibly called TRBD1 or TRBD2 (5 bases each). Trimming stripped 1 base from V and 7 bases from J, with 11 bases between. This CDR3 has 13 amino acids. Germline CDR1 reads SGHVS; CDR2 reads FNYEAQ. Here the CDR3 DNA reads TGTGCCAGCAGCTTAGGAGGGGCGGGTGAGCAGTACTTC. Encoded protein: CASSLGGAGEQYF.

This chain uses TRBV11-3 with TRBJ1-1; D is possibly TRBD1 (6 bases). The CDR3 has 13 amino acids. V shed 2 bases and J shed 3 bases, with 7 bases lying between them. CDR1 is SGHNT and CDR2 is YENEEA in the germline V gene. DNA for the CDR3: TGTGCCAGCAGCTTACAGGGGTACACTGAAGCTTTCTTT. It encodes CASSLQGYTEAFF.

J is TRBJ2-7 and V is TRBV19; D might be TRBD1 (5 bases). V lost 3 bases and J lost 1, with 13 bases in between. The CDR3 consists of 15 residues. CDR1 and CDR2 (germline): LNHDA, SQIVND (reference sequence). The CDR3 sequence is CASSMGQGRSYEQYF. The CDR3 DNA sequence: TGTGCCAGTAGTATGGGTCAGGGAAGATCCTACGAGCAGTACTTC.

V gene TRBV5-4 combines with J gene TRBJ2-3; 13 bases are shared with TRBD2. CDR1 SGHNT and CDR2 YYREEE come from the germline V gene (reference sequence). The V gene end was trimmed by 4 bases and the J gene end by 3 bases; junction bases not matched to a gene: 5. The CDR3 contains 16 residues. DNA of the CDR3: TGTGCCAGCAGCGGTGGACTAGCGGGAGTAACAGATACGCAGTATTTT. Amino acids: CASSGGLAGVTDTQYF.

The chain couples TRBV2 to TRBJ2-1; D remains unclear. CDR3 length: 13 amino acids. The V gene lost 5 bases and the J gene lost 7 bases, with 12 bases spanning the gap. CDR1 and CDR2 from the germline V gene are SNHLY and FYNNEI. The CDR3 region is CASSHEVPNEQFF. CDR3 in DNA: TGTGCCAGCAGTCACGAAGTACCTAATGAGCAGTTCTTC.

The chain links TRBV7-3 to TRBJ2-1; perhaps TRBD2 as D (5 bases). Germline V gene lookup returns CDR1 SGHTA and CDR2 FQGTGA. Trimming shortened V by 5 bases and J by 0 bases, and 8 bases separated the two germline ends. This CDR3 region has 14 residues. The chain's CDR3 is CASSEGRSYNEQFF. For the CDR3, the DNA is TGTGCCAGCAGCGAGGGCCGCTCCTACAATGAGCAGTTCTTC.

J is TRBJ2-1 and V is TRBV1; the table's D call, TRBD2, was not checked against the DNA. TRBV1 is a pseudogene segment. CDR3 length: 19 residues. The CDR3 DNA follows: TGCACCAGCAGCCAAGTTACTAGCGGGAGTAGGGGGGCCTACAATGAGCAGTTCTTC. It codes for CTSSQVTSGSRGAYNEQFF.

The genes are TRBV11-1 and TRBJ1-5; D ambiguous. CDR3 size: 15 residues. From germline, CDR1 is SGHAT and CDR2 FQDESV (reference sequence). The V and J ends lost 5 bases and 2 bases respectively, with 13 bases between them. In nucleotides, the CDR3 is TGTGCCAGCAGCCGGACTCTGGCGGGCAATCAGCCCCAGCATTTT. Amino acids: CASSRTLAGNQPQHF.

V usage is TRBV7-9 and J usage is TRBJ2-5, with a tentative D call TRBD2 (6 bases). Per germline, CDR1 SEHNR and CDR2 FQNEAQ (reference sequence). Trimming cost V 1 base and J 4 bases, with 13 bases left between them. CDR3 size: 15 residues. The CDR3 spells CASSLVGSGSETQYF. For the CDR3, the DNA is TGTGCCAGCAGCTTAGTTGGTAGCGGATCAGAGACCCAGTACTTC.

The rearrangement uses TRBV6-5 and TRBJ2-7; D gene ambiguous. The ends were cut back, 6 bases at V and 4 bases at J, with 10 bases in the middle. CDR3 length: 12 residues. CDR1 and CDR2 from the germline V gene are MNHEY and SVGAGI. The CDR3 loop reads CASRTGSYEQYF. The CDR3 DNA follows: TGTGCCAGCAGAACGGGCTCTTACGAGCAGTACTTC.

The chain has TRBV29-1 and TRBJ1-1; D not certain. CDR3 size: 15 residues. Trimming cost V 2 bases and J 5 bases, with 18 bases left between them. Germline-derived CDR1 and CDR2 are SQVTM and ANQGSEA. The CDR3 spells CSVENPGRKGTEAFF. The CDR3 coding sequence is TGCAGCGTTGAAAATCCAGGCCGCAAAGGGACTGAAGCTTTCTTT.

This sequence joins TRBV9 and TRBJ2-1; 8 bases are shared with TRBD2. Germline lookup yields CDR1 SGDLS and CDR2 YYNGEE. The CDR3 is 15 amino acids. The trim removed 3 bases at V and 7 bases at J, leaving 9 bases unmatched. CDR3 amino acids: CASSARLARYNEQFF. CDR3 DNA: TGTGCCAGCAGCGCCCGACTAGCGCGGTATAATGAGCAGTTCTTC.

CDR3: CASSFQGNEQFF. In DNA form, the CDR3 reads TGTGCCAGCAGTTTCCAGGGCAATGAGCAGTTCTTC. The gene calls are TRBV28 and TRBJ2-1; a weak D match, TRBD1 (5 bases). Germline V gene lookup returns CDR1 MDHEN and CDR2 SYDVKM. Deletions cut 3 bases from V and 6 bases from J, with 6 bases between. The CDR3 spans 12 residues.